The 17 T cell receptor beta chains below were found in one sample sequenced in a study of beta chain features in type 1 diabetes. The authors reverse transcribed all of the isolated RNA, so sequencing captured expressed TCRB transcripts. Method: immunoSEQ multiplex PCR; TCRdb's copy keeps in-frame clones and lacks some. This sample carries tens of thousands of clones, about 61% of them seen once, and the ten largest clones take over 2%. The sample was Tregs from blood. These receptors were taken from a woman aged 18 to 35 in good health.

This clone turned up a few times. The rearrangement uses TRBV6-6 and TRBJ1-1, with TRBD1 as a possible D gene (5 bases). The length of the CDR3 is 12 residues. V lost 4 bases and J 6 bases, leaving 9 bases between the germline ends. CDR1 and CDR2 (germline): MNHNY, SVGAGI (reference sequence). This CDR3 is CASSSGSAEAFF. The CDR3 DNA reads as TGTGCCAGCAGTTCAGGGTCAGCTGAAGCTTTCTTT.

Comments on this clone: One end of the junction varies from germline; a read error may be responsible. The DNA for the CDR3 is TGTGCTAGCAGCCCCCAAACTAGTTCCTACAATGAGCAGTTCTTC. It encodes CASSPQTSSYNEQFF. This chain connects TRBV7-7 to TRBJ2-1; D is perhaps TRBD2 (5 bases). The germline CDR1 and CDR2 sequences are SSHAT and FNYEAQ (reference sequence). The CDR3 is made up of 15 amino acids. The full variable domain, in which reference TRBV7-7 and TRBJ2-1 provide the parts outside the CDR3, is GAGVSQSPRYKVTKRGQDVTLRCDPISSHATLYWYQQALGQGPEFLTYFNYEAQPDKSGLPSDRFSAERPEGSISTLTIQRTEQRDSAMYRCASSPQTSSYNEQFFGPGTRLTVL.

This clone has more than one count but fewer than ten. The chain links TRBV7-2 to TRBJ2-5, with 7 bases identical to TRBD1. The germline V gene has CDR1 SGHTA and CDR2 FQGNSA. Trimming cost V 5 bases and J 5 bases; bases outside gene matches: 5. This CDR3 has 13 amino acids. CDR3 sequence reads: CASSAGTDETQYF. The CDR3 DNA follows: TGTGCCAGCAGCGCCGGGACAGATGAGACCCAGTACTTC.

This clone was recorded only once. J is TRBJ2-7 and V is TRBV4-1; D may be TRBD1 (6 bases). V gave up 6 bases and J gave up 4 bases, with 22 bases separating them. CDR1 and CDR2 from the germline V gene are MGHRA and YSYEKL. CDR3 length equals 16 residues. This chain's CDR3 is CASRPLDRPKTYEQYF. In nucleotides, the CDR3 is TGCGCCAGCAGACCTCTTGACAGGCCTAAAACGTACGAGCAGTACTTC.

This clone was found a few times. CDR3 sequence (DNA): TGTGCCTGGAGTGTAGGGGGAAACACTGAAGCTTTCTTT. Its protein is CAWSVGGNTEAFF. V gene TRBV30 combines with J gene TRBJ1-1; D might be TRBD1 (6 bases). Germline values: CDR1 GTSNPN, CDR2 SVGIG (reference sequence). With 0 bases removed from V and 2 bases from J, the gap between germline ends came to 7 bases. The length of the CDR3 is 13 residues.

J is TRBJ1-5 and V is TRBV2; D is possibly TRBD1 (6 bases). Germline V CDR1 and CDR2: SNHLY, FYNNEI. V was shortened by 3 bases and J by 5 bases, with 14 bases between the two germline ends. The CDR3 totals 15 residues. The CDR3 here is CASSELGDNDQPQHF. Here the CDR3 DNA reads TGTGCCAGCAGTGAGTTAGGGGACAACGATCAGCCCCAGCATTTT.

The rearrangement uses TRBV19 and TRBJ2-1, with 13 bases that match TRBD2. The V segment lost 7 bases and the J segment 5 bases; nucleotides outside the gene matches: 5. CDR1 and CDR2 (germline): LNHDA, SQIVND (reference sequence). This CDR3 contains 15 residues. This chain's CDR3 is CASNPGTSGDNEQFF. As DNA, the CDR3 is TGTGCCAGTAACCCCGGGACTAGCGGGGACAATGAGCAGTTCTTC.

The CDR3 nucleotides are TGTGCCAGCAGCTTAGGAGGTGCCCATACGCAGTATTTT. Its translation: CASSLGGAHTQYF. The gene calls are TRBV7-8 and TRBJ2-3; D unresolved. CDR3 length: 13 residues. Germline lookup yields CDR1 SGHVS and CDR2 FQNEAQ. V gave up 1 base and J gave up 7 bases, with 9 bases separating them.

The rearrangement joins TRBV10-3 to TRBJ1-1, with no clear D. V was clipped by 7 bases and J by 4 bases, with 16 bases between them. Germline lookup yields CDR1 ENHRY and CDR2 SYGVKD. This CDR3 comprises 14 residues. CDR3 sequence: CAITPAGQSTEAFF. DNA of the CDR3: TGTGCCATCACCCCGGCTGGGCAAAGCACTGAAGCTTTCTTT.

This clone was observed a few times. The chain joins TRBV5-1 to TRBJ2-3; unclear D gene. This CDR3 is built from 16 residues. V lost 4 bases, J lost 0 bases, and 15 bases lay in between. Germline-derived CDR1 and CDR2 are SGHRS and YFSETQ. The CDR3 DNA is TGCGCCAGCAGCCAGACCTCCTGGGCTAGCACAGATACGCAGTATTTT. Translation: CASSQTSWASTDTQYF. The variable domain in full, with the rest retrieved from reference TRBV5-1 and TRBJ2-3, is KAGVTQTPRYLIKTRGQQVTLSCSPISGHRSVSWYQQTPGQGLQFLFEYFSETQRNKGNFPGRFSGRQFSNSRSEMNVSTLELGDSALYLCASSQTSWASTDTQYFGPGTRLTVL.

Sample share makes this clone large. The rearrangement joins TRBV2 to TRBJ2-3; 10 positions agree with TRBD2. The germline CDR1 and CDR2 sequences are SNHLY and FYNNEI. The CDR3 sequence is 18 residues long. Trimming removed 1 base from V and 3 bases from J; junction bases left unmatched: 10. The CDR3 DNA is TGTGCCAGCAGTGAAGGAGGAGAAGCGGGGGGGCAGACAGATACGCAGTATTTT. Encoded protein: CASSEGGEAGGQTDTQYF.

This clone was counted a few times. J is TRBJ1-2 and V is TRBV7-9, with a weak D call TRBD1 (6 bases). Per germline, CDR1 SEHNR and CDR2 FQNEAQ (reference sequence). With 3 bases removed from V and 2 bases from J, the gap between germline ends came to 22 bases. The CDR3 runs 18 residues. The CDR3 loop is CASSFLARRTVTNYGYTF. The CDR3 bases are TGTGCCAGCAGCTTTCTAGCACGACGGACAGTAACAAACTATGGCTACACCTTC.

This clone appeared a few times. The CDR3 DNA sequence: TGTGCCAGCAGTGGGACAGCGAACAATGAGCAGTTCTTC. This gives the protein CASSGTANNEQFF. V usage is TRBV28 and J usage is TRBJ2-1; 7 nucleotides agree with TRBD1. The germline gives CDR1 MDHEN, CDR2 SYDVKM. There are 13 residues in the CDR3. V lost 5 bases and J lost 5; bases outside the gene matches: 3.

V and J are TRBV4-1 and TRBJ2-1, with 8 bases fitting TRBD2. The V and J ends lost 4 bases and 6 bases, in that order; junction bases with no gene match: 11. From germline, CDR1 is MGHRA and CDR2 YSYEKL. The CDR3 is 16 amino acids. The CDR3 is CASSRQEGLGINEQFF. In DNA form, the CDR3 reads TGCGCCAGCAGCCGCCAGGAGGGACTAGGGATCAATGAGCAGTTCTTC.

V is TRBV6-5 and J is TRBJ1-1; tentative D call: TRBD1 (5 bases). The CDR3 is made up of 15 amino acids. V was cut by 2 bases and J by 1 base, with 11 bases left in between. Germline V gene data show CDR1 as MNHEY and CDR2 as SVGAGI. The CDR3 nucleotides are TGTGCCAGCAGTTACACGACAGACCCGAACACTGAAGCTTTCTTT. It is translated as CASSYTTDPNTEAFF.

This rearrangement joins TRBV10-2 to TRBJ2-1; 7 nucleotides match TRBD2. The CDR3 is 16 residues long. CDR1 and CDR2 from the germline V gene are WSHSY and SAAADI. The V and J ends lost 6 bases and 4 bases, in that order; junction bases with no gene match: 12. The CDR3, as DNA: TGCGCCAGCAGAGGGCGGGAGAGGTTTGTTTACAATGAGCAGTTCTTC. Residues: CASRGRERFVYNEQFF.

J is TRBJ2-2 and V is TRBV5-1; weak D call: TRBD2 (5 bases). Germline V CDR1 and CDR2: SGHRS, YFSETQ. Deletions cut 1 base from V and 6 bases from J, with 13 bases between. This CDR3 is built from 15 residues. The CDR3 reads CASSLRASGAGELFF. DNA of the CDR3: TGCGCCAGCAGCTTGAGGGCCTCCGGGGCCGGGGAGCTGTTTTTT. The full variable domain, rest sourced from reference TRBV5-1 and TRBJ2-2, is KAGVTQTPRYLIKTRGQQVTLSCSPISGHRSVSWYQQTPGQGLQFLFEYFSETQRNKGNFPGRFSGRQFSNSRSEMNVSTLELGDSALYLCASSLRASGAGELFFGEGSRLTVL.